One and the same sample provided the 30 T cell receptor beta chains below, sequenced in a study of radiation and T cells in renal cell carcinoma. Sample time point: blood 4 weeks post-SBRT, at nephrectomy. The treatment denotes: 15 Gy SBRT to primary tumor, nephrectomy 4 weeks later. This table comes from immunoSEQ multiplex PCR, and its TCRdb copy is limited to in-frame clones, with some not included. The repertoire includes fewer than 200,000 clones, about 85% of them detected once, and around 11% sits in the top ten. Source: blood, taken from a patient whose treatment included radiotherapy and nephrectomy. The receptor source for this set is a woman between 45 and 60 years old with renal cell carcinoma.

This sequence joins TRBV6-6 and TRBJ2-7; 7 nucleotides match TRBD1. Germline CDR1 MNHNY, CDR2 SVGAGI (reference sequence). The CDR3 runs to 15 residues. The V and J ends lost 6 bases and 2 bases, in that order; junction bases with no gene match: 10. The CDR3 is CASSPTRDRPYEQYF. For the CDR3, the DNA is TGTGCCAGCAGCCCAACCCGGGACAGACCCTACGAGCAGTACTTC.

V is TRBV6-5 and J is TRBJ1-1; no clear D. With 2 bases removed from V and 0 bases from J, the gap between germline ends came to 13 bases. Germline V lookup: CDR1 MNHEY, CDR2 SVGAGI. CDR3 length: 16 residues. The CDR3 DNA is TGTGCCAGCAGTTACGGGAAGAACAGATTGAACACTGAAGCTTTCTTT. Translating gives CASSYGKNRLNTEAFF.

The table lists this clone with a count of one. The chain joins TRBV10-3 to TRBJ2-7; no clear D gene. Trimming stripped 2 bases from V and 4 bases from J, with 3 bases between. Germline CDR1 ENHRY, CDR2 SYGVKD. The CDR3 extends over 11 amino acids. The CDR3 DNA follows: TGTGCCATCAGTGAGGATTACGAGCAGTACTTC. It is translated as CAISEDYEQYF.

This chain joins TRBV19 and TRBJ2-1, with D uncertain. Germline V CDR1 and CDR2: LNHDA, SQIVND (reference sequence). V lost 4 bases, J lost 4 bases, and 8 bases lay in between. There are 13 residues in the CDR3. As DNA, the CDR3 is TGTGCCAGTAGTAATCAGCTGTACAATGAGCAGTTCTTC. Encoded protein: CASSNQLYNEQFF.

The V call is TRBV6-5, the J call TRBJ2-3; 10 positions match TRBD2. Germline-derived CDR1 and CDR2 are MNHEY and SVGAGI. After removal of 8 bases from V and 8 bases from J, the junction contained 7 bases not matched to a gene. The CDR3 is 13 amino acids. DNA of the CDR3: TGTGCCAGCTCCACTAGCGGGGTCCGTACGCAGTATTTT. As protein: CASSTSGVRTQYF.

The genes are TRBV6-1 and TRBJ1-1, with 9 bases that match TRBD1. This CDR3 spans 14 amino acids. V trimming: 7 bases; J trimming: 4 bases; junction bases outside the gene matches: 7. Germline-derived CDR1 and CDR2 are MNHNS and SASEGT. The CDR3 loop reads CASTEGQGGTEAFF. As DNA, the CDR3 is TGTGCCAGCACCGAGGGACAGGGTGGCACTGAAGCTTTCTTT.

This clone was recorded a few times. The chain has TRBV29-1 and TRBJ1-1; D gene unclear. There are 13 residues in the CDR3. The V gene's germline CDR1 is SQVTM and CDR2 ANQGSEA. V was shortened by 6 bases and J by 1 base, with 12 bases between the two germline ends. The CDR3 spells CSVARIPNTEAFF. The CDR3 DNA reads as TGCAGCGTGGCCCGGATTCCGAACACTGAAGCTTTCTTT.

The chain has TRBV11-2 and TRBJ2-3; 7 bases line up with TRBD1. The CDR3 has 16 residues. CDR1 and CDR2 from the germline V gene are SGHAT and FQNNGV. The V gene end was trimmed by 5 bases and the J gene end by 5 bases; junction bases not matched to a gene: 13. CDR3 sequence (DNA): TGTGCCAGCAGCACCAGACAGGGATCCTACAAAGATACGCAGTATTTT. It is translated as CASSTRQGSYKDTQYF.

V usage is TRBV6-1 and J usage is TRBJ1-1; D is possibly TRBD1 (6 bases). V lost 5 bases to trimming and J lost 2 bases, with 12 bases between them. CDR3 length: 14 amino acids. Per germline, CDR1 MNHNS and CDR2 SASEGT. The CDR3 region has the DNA TGTGCCAGCAGTCTGGAGGGGGGCAACACTGAAGCTTTCTTT. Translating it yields CASSLEGGNTEAFF.

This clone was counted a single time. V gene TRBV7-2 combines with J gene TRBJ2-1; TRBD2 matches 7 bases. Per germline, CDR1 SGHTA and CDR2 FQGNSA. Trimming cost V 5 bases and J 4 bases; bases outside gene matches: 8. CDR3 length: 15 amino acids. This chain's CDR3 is CASSRRSGVYNEQFF. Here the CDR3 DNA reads TGTGCCAGCAGCCGAAGGAGCGGGGTTTACAATGAGCAGTTCTTC.

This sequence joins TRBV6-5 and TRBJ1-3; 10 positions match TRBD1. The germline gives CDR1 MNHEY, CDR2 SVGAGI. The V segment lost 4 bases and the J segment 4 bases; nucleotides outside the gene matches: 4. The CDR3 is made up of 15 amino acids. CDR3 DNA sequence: TGTGCCAGCAGTTCGACAGGGGGCGGAGGAAACACCATATATTTT. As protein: CASSSTGGGGNTIYF.

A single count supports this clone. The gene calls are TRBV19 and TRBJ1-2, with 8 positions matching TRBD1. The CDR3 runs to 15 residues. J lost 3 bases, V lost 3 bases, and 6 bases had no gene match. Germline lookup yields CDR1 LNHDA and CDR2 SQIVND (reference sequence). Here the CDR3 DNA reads TGTGCCAGTAGTATTGCAGGACAGGGAGACTATGGCTACACCTTC. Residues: CASSIAGQGDYGYTF.

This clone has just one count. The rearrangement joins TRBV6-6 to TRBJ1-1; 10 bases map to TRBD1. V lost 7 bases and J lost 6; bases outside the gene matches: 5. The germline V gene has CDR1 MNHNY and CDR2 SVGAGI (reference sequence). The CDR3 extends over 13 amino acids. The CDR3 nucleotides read TGTGCCAGCAAAGGGACAGGGGTATCTGAAGCTTTCTTT. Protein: CASKGTGVSEAFF.

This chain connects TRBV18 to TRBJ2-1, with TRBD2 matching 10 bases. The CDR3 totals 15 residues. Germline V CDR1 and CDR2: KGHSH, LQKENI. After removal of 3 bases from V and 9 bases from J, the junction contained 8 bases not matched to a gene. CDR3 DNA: TGTGCCAGCTCACCGGGGCTAGCGGGGGAGGGTGAGCAGTTCTTC. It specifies CASSPGLAGEGEQFF.

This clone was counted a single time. CDR3 amino acids: CASSPKEGVSTDTQYF. The CDR3 DNA follows: TGCGCCAGCAGCCCAAAGGAGGGGGTGAGCACAGATACGCAGTATTTT. J is TRBJ2-3 and V is TRBV4-1; D may correspond to TRBD1 or TRBD2 (6 bases each). The CDR3 consists of 16 residues. Trimming stripped 4 bases from V and 0 bases from J, with 14 bases between. Germline lookup yields CDR1 MGHRA and CDR2 YSYEKL.

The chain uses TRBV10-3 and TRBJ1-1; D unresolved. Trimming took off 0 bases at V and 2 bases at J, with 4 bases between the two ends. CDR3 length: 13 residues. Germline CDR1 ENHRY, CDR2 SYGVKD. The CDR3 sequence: CAISESQNTEAFF. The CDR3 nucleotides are TGTGCCATCAGTGAGTCTCAAAACACTGAAGCTTTCTTT.

The CDR3 sequence: CASSEQGIREKLFF. DNA of the CDR3: TGTGCCAGCAGCGAACAGGGGATTCGCGAAAAACTGTTTTTT. V is TRBV2 and J is TRBJ1-4; 7 bases agree with TRBD1. Germline loops: CDR1 SNHLY, CDR2 FYNNEI. V lost 6 bases, J lost 8 bases, and 9 bases stayed unmatched. This CDR3 spans 14 amino acids.

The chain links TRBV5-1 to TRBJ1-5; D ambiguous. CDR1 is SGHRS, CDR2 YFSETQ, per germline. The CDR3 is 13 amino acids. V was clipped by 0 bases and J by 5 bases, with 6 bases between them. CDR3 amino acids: CASSLVGDQPQHF. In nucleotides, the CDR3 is TGCGCCAGCAGCTTGGTCGGGGATCAGCCCCAGCATTTT.

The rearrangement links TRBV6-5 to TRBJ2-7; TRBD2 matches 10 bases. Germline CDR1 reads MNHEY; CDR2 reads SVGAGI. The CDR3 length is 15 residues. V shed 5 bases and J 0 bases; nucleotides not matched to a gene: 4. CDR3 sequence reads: CASSRRTSGSYEQYF. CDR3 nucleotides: TGTGCCAGCAGTCGCCGGACTAGCGGCTCCTACGAGCAGTACTTC.

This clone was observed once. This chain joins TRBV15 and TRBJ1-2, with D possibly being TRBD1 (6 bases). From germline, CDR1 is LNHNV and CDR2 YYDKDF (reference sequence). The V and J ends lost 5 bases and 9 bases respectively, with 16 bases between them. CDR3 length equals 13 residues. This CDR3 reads CATSFRDMDSYTF. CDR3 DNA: TGTGCCACCAGCTTCCGGGACATGGATAGCTACACCTTC.

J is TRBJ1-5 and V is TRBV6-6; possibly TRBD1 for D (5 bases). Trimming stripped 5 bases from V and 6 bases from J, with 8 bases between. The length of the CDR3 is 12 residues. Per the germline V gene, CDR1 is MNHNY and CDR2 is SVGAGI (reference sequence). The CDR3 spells CASSKQGQPQHF. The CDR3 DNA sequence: TGTGCCAGCAGTAAGCAGGGTCAGCCCCAGCATTTT.

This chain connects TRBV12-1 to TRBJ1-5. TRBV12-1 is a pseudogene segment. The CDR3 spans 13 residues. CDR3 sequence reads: CASSFLWYQPQHF. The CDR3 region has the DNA TGTGCCAGCAGCTTTTTGTGGTATCAGCCCCAGCATTTT.

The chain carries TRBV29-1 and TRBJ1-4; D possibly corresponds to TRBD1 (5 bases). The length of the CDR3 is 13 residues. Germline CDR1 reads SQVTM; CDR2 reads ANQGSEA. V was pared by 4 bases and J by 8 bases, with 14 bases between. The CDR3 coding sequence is TGCAGCGTTGTGGGGGTGGACGGCGAAAAACTGTTTTTT. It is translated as CSVVGVDGEKLFF.

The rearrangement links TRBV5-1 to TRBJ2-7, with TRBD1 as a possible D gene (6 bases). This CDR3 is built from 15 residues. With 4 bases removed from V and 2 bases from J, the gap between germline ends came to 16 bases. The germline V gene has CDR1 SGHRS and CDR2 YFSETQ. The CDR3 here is CASSPRPDRPYEQYF. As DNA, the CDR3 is TGCGCCAGCAGCCCACGGCCGGACAGACCCTACGAGCAGTACTTC.

In nucleotides, the CDR3 is TGTGCCAGCAGCGTAGTGGGCAGGGAGGGCTCCTACGAGCAGTACTTC. This gives the protein CASSVVGREGSYEQYF. This chain links TRBV9 with TRBJ2-7; 7 nucleotides line up with TRBD2. The CDR3 has 16 amino acids. Germline V gives CDR1 SGDLS, CDR2 YYNGEE. Trimming removed 0 bases from V and 0 bases from J; junction bases left unmatched: 6.

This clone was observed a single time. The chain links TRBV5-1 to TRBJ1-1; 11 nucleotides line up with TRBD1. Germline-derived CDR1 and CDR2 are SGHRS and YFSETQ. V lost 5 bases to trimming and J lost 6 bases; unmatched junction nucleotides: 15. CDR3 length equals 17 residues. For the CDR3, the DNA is TGCGCCAGCAGACAGGGACAGGGGGACCTAGTTGGTTCTGAAGCTTTCTTT. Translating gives CASRQGQGDLVGSEAFF.

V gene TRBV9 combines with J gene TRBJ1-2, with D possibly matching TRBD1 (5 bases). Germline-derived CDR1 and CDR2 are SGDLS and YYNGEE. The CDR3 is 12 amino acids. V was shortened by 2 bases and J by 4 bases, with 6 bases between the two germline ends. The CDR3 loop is CASSVDSYGYTF. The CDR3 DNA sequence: TGTGCCAGCAGCGTCGACAGCTATGGCTACACCTTC.

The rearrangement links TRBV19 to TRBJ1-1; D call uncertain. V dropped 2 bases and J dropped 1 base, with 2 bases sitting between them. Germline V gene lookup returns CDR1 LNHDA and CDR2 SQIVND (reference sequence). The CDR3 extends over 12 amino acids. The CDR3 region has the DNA TGTGCCAGTAGTATACAGAACACTGAAGCTTTCTTT. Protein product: CASSIQNTEAFF.

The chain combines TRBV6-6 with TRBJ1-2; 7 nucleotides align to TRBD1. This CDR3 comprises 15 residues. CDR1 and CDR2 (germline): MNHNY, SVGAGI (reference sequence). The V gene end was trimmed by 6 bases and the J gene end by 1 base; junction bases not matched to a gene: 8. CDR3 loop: CASSPGTAFNYGYTF. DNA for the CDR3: TGTGCCAGCAGCCCCGGGACAGCATTTAACTATGGCTACACCTTC.

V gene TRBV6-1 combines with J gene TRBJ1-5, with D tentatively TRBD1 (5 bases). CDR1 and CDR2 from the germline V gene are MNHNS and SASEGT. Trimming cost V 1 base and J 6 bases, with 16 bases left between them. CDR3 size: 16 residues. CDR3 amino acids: CASSEVGPGGAQPQHF. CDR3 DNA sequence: TGTGCCAGCAGTGAAGTAGGCCCGGGCGGGGCTCAGCCCCAGCATTTT.